The clone carrying this TCR beta chain was recorded at least ten times. Its antigen remains unknown. The sample comes from a study of T cell repertoires in cytomegalovirus infection. Across the study: Newly reported HLA-C-restricted and thoroughly characterized HLA-B-restricted CMV epitopes were employed. Public TCR beta signatures marked donors with CMV infection and the matching HLA. Study-level findings and limits: It was HLA-C-restricted CMV-specific TCR beta clonotypes that dominated the response ex vivo. Cumulative frequency (of public TCR beta family members) identified carriers of CMV plus the relevant HLA.

Germline assignment: CDR1 SGHTA and CDR2 FQGNSA. V was shortened by 2 bases and J by 1 base, with 6 bases between the two germline ends. This CDR3 is 14 amino acids long. TCRdb processed the reads anew with MiXCR; each CDR3 protein has one entry. The data contain roughly 730,000 distinct CDR3 sequences, roughly 36% of them singletons. The starting material was cultured PBMCs, obtained from culture after CMV antigen stimulation. This TCR was recovered from a human donor in good health (CMV status not recorded). Some clones in this sample may be carry-over from other donors' samples. The chain links TRBV7-2 to TRBJ1-5, with D maybe TRBD1 (5 bases). The DNA for the CDR3 is TGTGCCAGCAGCTTAAAGGGGAGCAATCAGCCCCAGCATTTT. It is translated as CASSLKGSNQPQHF.